These 27 T cell receptor beta chains originate from one sample sequenced in a study of blood T cells in healthy people across ages. Alongside a J-beta primer mix, a sample-barcoded 5' primer served in a second PCR lasting about 7 to 11 cycles. TCRdb reprocessed the 5' RACE reads with MiXCR, giving one entry per CDR3 protein. Among about 1,500,000 distinct CDR3 sequences listed, 25% to 30% were seen once. Material for sequencing was blood. The source of these receptors is a woman aged 25 to 39 in good health.

This clonotype was picked up a small number of times. V usage is TRBV5-1 and J usage is TRBJ2-5; perhaps TRBD2 as D (6 bases). The germline CDR1 and CDR2 sequences are SGHRS and YFSETQ. Trimming stripped 5 bases from V and 3 bases from J, with 17 bases between. This CDR3 is 15 amino acids long. This CDR3 is CASSPGLQREETQYF. DNA for the CDR3: TGCGCCAGCAGTCCGGGACTCCAGAGGGAAGAGACCCAGTACTTC.

The chain carries TRBV7-9 and TRBJ2-1; maybe TRBD1 (5 bases). This CDR3 has 14 residues. Trimming stripped 6 bases from V and 7 bases from J, with 16 bases between. CDR1 and CDR2 (germline): SEHNR, FQNEAQ (reference sequence). The CDR3 coding sequence is TGTGCCAGCAGAGGGCAGGGATTGATTAATGAGCAGTTCTTC. Encoded protein: CASRGQGLINEQFF.

This clonotype was observed a few times. The chain recombines TRBV5-5 with TRBJ2-1, with TRBD2 identical over 10 bases. This CDR3 contains 13 residues. Germline loops: CDR1 SGHKS, CDR2 YYEKEE (reference sequence). The junction had 5 bases not matched to a gene; V was cut back by 4 bases and J by 10 bases. CDR3 bases: TGTGCCAGCAGCCAAGCGGGGGGGCGAGAGCAGTTCTTC. Amino acid sequence: CASSQAGGREQFF.

This clonotype has ten or more counts. The V and J genes are TRBV6-5 and TRBJ2-7; a possible D gene is TRBD1 (6 bases). Trimming stripped 5 bases from V and 6 bases from J, with 14 bases between. This CDR3 has 13 amino acids. Germline V gene sequence: CDR1 MNHEY, CDR2 SVGAGI. CDR3 sequence reads: CASSKNQGREQYF. The CDR3 DNA is TGTGCCAGCAGTAAGAACCAGGGGCGCGAGCAGTACTTC.

J is TRBJ1-1 and V is TRBV14; D remains ambiguous. Germline V gene data show CDR1 as SGHDN and CDR2 as FVKESK. V lost 4 bases and J lost 5, with 8 bases in between. The CDR3 is made up of 12 amino acids. CDR3 region: CASSRITTEAFF. The CDR3 DNA follows: TGTGCCAGCAGCCGTATTACAACTGAAGCTTTCTTT.

CDR3 sequence: CAAGQDQETQYF. For the CDR3, the DNA is TGTGCCGCCGGACAGGACCAAGAGACCCAGTACTTC. V is TRBV10-3 and J is TRBJ2-5; TRBD1 matches at 7 bases. Trimming took 11 bases from V and 0 from J; bases not matched to a gene: 3. Germline V gives CDR1 ENHRY, CDR2 SYGVKD. The CDR3 runs to 12 residues.

The chain couples TRBV27 to TRBJ2-5, with 8 bases identical to TRBD2. This CDR3 has 13 residues. The ends lost 9 bases at V and 6 bases at J; junction bases unmatched: 9. Germline loops: CDR1 MNHEY, CDR2 SMNVEV (reference sequence). The CDR3 DNA reads as TGTGCCAGGAGCCTACGGGGGGGGAAGACCCAGTACTTC. Residues: CARSLRGGKTQYF.

The chain links TRBV7-2 to TRBJ1-2, with D unresolved. This CDR3 is built from 14 residues. Trimming pared 4 bases from V and 4 bases from J, leaving 13 bases between. Germline assignment: CDR1 SGHTA and CDR2 FQGNSA. This CDR3 reads CASSCEFIGYGYTF. The CDR3 nucleotides are TGTGCCAGCAGCTGTGAGTTTATTGGCTATGGCTACACCTTC.

There are a few counts of this clonotype. The genes are TRBV7-3 and TRBJ1-5; D is unclear. This CDR3 has 13 residues. Germline V gene sequence: CDR1 SGHTA, CDR2 FQGTGA. V lost 3 bases and J 3 bases, leaving 6 bases between the germline ends. The CDR3 bases are TGTGCCAGCAGCTTGGATTACAATCAGCCCCAGCATTTT. It is translated as CASSLDYNQPQHF.

In this sample, this clonotype turned up a few times. This rearrangement joins TRBV3-1 to TRBJ2-7; D is possibly TRBD1 (6 bases). Trimming took 4 bases from V and 5 from J, leaving 18 bases between them. The CDR3 totals 15 residues. The V gene's germline CDR1 is LGHDT and CDR2 YNNKEL (reference sequence). The CDR3: CASSPTNSDSHEQYF. The CDR3 DNA follows: TGTGCCAGCAGCCCGACCAACTCGGACAGCCACGAGCAGTACTTC.

The chain uses TRBV5-5 and TRBJ2-3; 7 bases are a match to TRBD2. Germline V gene sequence: CDR1 SGHKS, CDR2 YYEKEE (reference sequence). This CDR3 contains 11 residues. J was trimmed by 8 bases and V by 6 bases; bases with no gene match: 3. The CDR3 bases are TGTGCCAGCACATGGGAGGGTACGCAGTATTTT. This codes for CASTWEGTQYF.

Comment on this clonotype: A much larger clone lies a single base off, so this may be a read error. This chain joins TRBV11-2 and TRBJ2-7; a possible D gene is TRBD1 (6 bases). The V end lost 3 bases, the J end lost 2 bases, and 14 bases lay between the germline ends. The CDR3 loop spans 15 amino acids. CDR1 is SGHAT and CDR2 is FQNNGV in the germline V gene. CDR3 DNA: TGTGCCAGCAGCTTGAGGTCAGGGGCACCCTACGAGCAGTACTTC. Protein sequence: CASSLRSGAPYEQYF.

The V gene is TRBV7-2, the J gene TRBJ1-5; weak D call: TRBD1 (5 bases). This CDR3 contains 16 residues. V was cut by 7 bases and J by 9 bases, with 25 bases left in between. Germline V gives CDR1 SGHTA, CDR2 FQGNSA. The CDR3 DNA is TGTGCCAGCAAACCAGGGTCGGCTGGGTCCGGTCGGCCCCAGCATTTT. Translation gives CASKPGSAGSGRPQHF.

This clonotype showed up just a few times. This chain connects TRBV15 to TRBJ2-7; 10 bases fit TRBD1. J was trimmed by 12 bases and V by 3 bases; bases with no gene match: 8. The CDR3 spans 13 residues. Germline V CDR1 and CDR2: LNHNV, YYDKDF (reference sequence). This chain's CDR3 is CATSSEGTGVRYF. In DNA, the CDR3 is TGTGCCACCAGCAGTGAAGGGACAGGGGTGAGGTACTTC.

The chain recombines TRBV5-1 with TRBJ1-4, with TRBD1 matching over 7 bases. Germline V CDR1 and CDR2: SGHRS, YFSETQ. The CDR3 is 14 amino acids. With 4 bases clipped from V and 6 bases from J, the junction kept 6 bases outside the gene matches. The CDR3 region is CASSLGQAYEKLFF. The CDR3 DNA is TGCGCCAGCAGCCTCGGACAGGCTTATGAAAAACTGTTTTTT.

The rearrangement joins TRBV7-3 to TRBJ2-6, with 12 nucleotides matching TRBD1. Germline lookup yields CDR1 SGHTA and CDR2 FQGTGA. The ends lost 5 bases at V and 3 bases at J; junction bases unmatched: 8. This CDR3 region has 18 residues. CDR3: CASSAGTGGFYGANVLTF. In DNA, the CDR3 is TGTGCCAGCAGCGCCGGGACAGGGGGCTTTTATGGGGCCAACGTCCTGACTTTC.

The chain carries TRBV9 and TRBJ2-1, with 7 bases identical to TRBD2. The germline V gene encodes CDR1 SGDLS and CDR2 YYNGEE. CDR3 size: 15 residues. V shed 4 bases and J 6 bases; nucleotides not matched to a gene: 10. The CDR3 DNA follows: TGTGCCAGCAGCCCGGCGGGACCGGGAGGCAATGAGCAGTTCTTC. Translated: CASSPAGPGGNEQFF.

As to this clonotype: This is likely a read error, given that the CDR3 carries no conserved phenylalanine or tryptophan at its end. This chain joins TRBV19 and TRBJ2-1; D is unclear. The CDR3 extends over 13 amino acids. CDR1 is LNHDA, CDR2 SQIVND, per germline (reference sequence). Between the trimmed V and J ends, which lost 3 bases and 2 bases, there was a span of 5 bases. CDR3 nucleotide sequence: TGTGCCAGTAGTATTCGAGCCTACAATGAGCAGTTCCTC. This codes for CASSIRAYNEQFL.

This clonotype showed up many times. This sequence joins TRBV18 and TRBJ2-4, with D unclear. V gave up 3 bases and J gave up 9 bases, with 6 bases separating them. The CDR3 extends over 11 amino acids. Looked up from germline, CDR1 is KGHSH and CDR2 is LQKENI. The CDR3 sequence: CASSPSGIQYF. The CDR3, as DNA: TGTGCCAGCTCACCTTCGGGCATTCAGTACTTC.

The rearrangement joins TRBV7-2 to TRBJ2-1, with TRBD2 matching 8 bases. With 2 bases clipped from V and 8 bases from J, the junction kept 8 bases outside the gene matches. Germline assignment: CDR1 SGHTA and CDR2 FQGNSA. The CDR3 loop spans 15 amino acids. The CDR3 nucleotides are TGTGCCAGCAGCTTATTTGGGACTAGTAACGATGAGCAGTTCTTC. This sequence encodes CASSLFGTSNDEQFF.

This clonotype showed up just a few times. The J gene is TRBJ2-1, the V gene TRBV15, with D possibly being TRBD2 (5 bases). This CDR3 is 15 amino acids long. V was trimmed by 5 bases and J by 4 bases, leaving 15 bases between them. CDR1 LNHNV and CDR2 YYDKDF come from the germline V gene (reference sequence). The CDR3 region is CATSPRTPRYNEQFF. The DNA of the CDR3 is TGTGCCACCAGCCCGAGGACTCCCAGATACAATGAGCAGTTCTTC.

The chain recombines TRBV12-3 or TRBV12-4 with TRBJ1-6; D possibly corresponds to TRBD1 (6 bases). This CDR3 has 17 residues. The V end was cut by 4 bases, the J end by 10 bases, with 23 bases between. The CDR3 region has the DNA TGTGCCAGCAGTTCGCAGGGGTACCGGCCTAATTTCTCACCCCTCCACTTT. It yields the protein CASSSQGYRPNFSPLHF.

J is TRBJ2-1 and V is TRBV20-1; 12 nucleotides line up with TRBD2. CDR1 and CDR2 from the germline V gene are DFQATT and SNEGSKA (reference sequence). The V and J ends lost 3 bases and 8 bases, in that order; junction bases with no gene match: 8. The CDR3 is 15 residues long. CDR3 coding DNA: TGCAGTGCTAGTGAGACTAGCGGGGGTAGCGATGAGCAGTTCTTC. Its translation: CSASETSGGSDEQFF.

This clonotype was detected a few times. This sequence joins TRBV5-1 and TRBJ2-7; 14 bases line up with TRBD2. The length of the CDR3 is 17 residues. J lost 1 base, V lost 3 bases, and 6 bases had no gene match. The germline CDR1 and CDR2 sequences are SGHRS and YFSETQ. CDR3 bases: TGCGCCAGCAGCTCCGGGACTAGCGGGGGAAATTCCTACGAGCAGTACTTC. This translates into CASSSGTSGGNSYEQYF. The whole variable domain, filled in from reference TRBV5-1 and TRBJ2-7, reads KAGVTQTPRYLIKTRGQQVTLSCSPISGHRSVSWYQQTPGQGLQFLFEYFSETQRNKGNFPGRFSGRQFSNSRSEMNVSTLELGDSALYLCASSSGTSGGNSYEQYFGPGTRLTVT.

This CDR3 reads CASSLEAGRRYEQYF. The CDR3 DNA sequence: TGTGCCAGCAGCTTAGAGGCGGGCCGACGCTACGAGCAGTACTTC. The chain carries TRBV7-8 and TRBJ2-7, with D perhaps matching TRBD2 (5 bases). Germline V gene data show CDR1 as SGHVS and CDR2 as FQNEAQ. The ends were cut back, 1 base at V and 3 bases at J, with 13 bases in the middle. The CDR3 is 15 residues long.

Ten or more counts support this clonotype. The chain couples TRBV7-2 to TRBJ2-5, with D tentatively TRBD1 or TRBD2 (6 bases each). The CDR3 loop spans 15 amino acids. Trimming took off 1 base at V and 4 bases at J, with 13 bases between the two ends. The germline gives CDR1 SGHTA, CDR2 FQGNSA. CDR3 in amino acids: CASSLGGGTRETQYF. CDR3 sequence (DNA): TGTGCCAGCAGCTTAGGAGGGGGGACCCGAGAGACCCAGTACTTC.

As concerns this clonotype: Given a much more abundant clone one base away, this may be a read error. The gene calls are TRBV27 and TRBJ1-2; D remains ambiguous. V shed 5 bases and J shed 6 bases, with 10 bases lying between them. The CDR3 is made up of 12 amino acids. CDR1 and CDR2 from the germline V gene are MNHEY and SMNVEV (reference sequence). In DNA form, the CDR3 reads TGTGCCAGCAGTGGACGGAACCATGGCTACACCTTC. Amino acids: CASSGRNHGYTF.